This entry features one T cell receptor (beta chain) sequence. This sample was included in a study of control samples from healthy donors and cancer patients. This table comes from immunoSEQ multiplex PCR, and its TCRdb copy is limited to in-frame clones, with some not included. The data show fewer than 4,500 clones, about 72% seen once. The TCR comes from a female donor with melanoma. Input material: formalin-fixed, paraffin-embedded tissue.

Written as DNA, the CDR3 is TGTGCCAGTAGTATGGGGGGGACTCTCGCAGTTACGCAGTATTTT. Its translation is CASSMGGTLAVTQYF. The chain uses TRBV19 and TRBJ2-3; TRBD2 agrees at 7 bases. This CDR3 comprises 15 residues. Looked up from germline, CDR1 is LNHDA and CDR2 is SQIVND (reference sequence). The V gene end was trimmed by 3 bases and the J gene end by 8 bases; junction bases not matched to a gene: 11.